Sequencing of this TCR beta chain was carried out in a study of T cells expressing NK-cell markers. Beta-chain TCR cDNA was generated via 5'RACE template switching with UMIs. TCRdb reprocessed the 5' RACE reads, keeping one entry per CDR3 protein, no DNA. The repertoire table contains about 550,000 distinct CDR3 sequences. As to this clonotype: Its antigen is unknown.

In germline, CDR1 is SGHTA, CDR2 FQGNSA. The CDR3 consists of 12 residues. Regarding the study as a whole: Dominance of the CD3+CD56-NKG2C+ fraction by these clonotypes also held in several donors. Over 5 donors had dominant NKG2C+ clonotypes that comprised about 1.0-7.0% of their CD8+ T cells.

The rearrangement joins TRBV7-2 to TRBJ2-1. This receptor was taken from a man aged 18-30 years in good health. The sample comprised blood T cells: a sorted CD56 or NKG2C T cell subset, CD4+ or CD8+ T cells, or bulk PBMC T cells (not recorded which). The CDR3 protein is CASSASLRGQFF.